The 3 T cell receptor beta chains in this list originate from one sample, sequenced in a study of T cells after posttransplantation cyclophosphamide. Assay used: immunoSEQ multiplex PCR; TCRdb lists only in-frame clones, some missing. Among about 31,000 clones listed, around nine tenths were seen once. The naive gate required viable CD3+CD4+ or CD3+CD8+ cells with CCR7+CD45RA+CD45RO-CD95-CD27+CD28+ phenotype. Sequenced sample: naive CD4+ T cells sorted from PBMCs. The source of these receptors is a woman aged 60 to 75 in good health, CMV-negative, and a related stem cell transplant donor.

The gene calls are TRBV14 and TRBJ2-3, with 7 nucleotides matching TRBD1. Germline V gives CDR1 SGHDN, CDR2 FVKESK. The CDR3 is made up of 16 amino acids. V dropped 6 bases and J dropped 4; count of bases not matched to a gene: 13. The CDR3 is CASSHLSGTAPDTQYF. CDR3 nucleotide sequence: TGTGCCAGCAGTCATCTTTCCGGGACAGCTCCAGATACGCAGTATTTT.

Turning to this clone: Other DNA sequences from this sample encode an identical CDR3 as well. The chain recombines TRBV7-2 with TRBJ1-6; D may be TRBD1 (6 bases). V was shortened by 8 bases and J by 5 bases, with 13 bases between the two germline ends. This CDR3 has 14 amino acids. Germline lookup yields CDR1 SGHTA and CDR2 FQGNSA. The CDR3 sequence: CASVSTGHNSPLHF. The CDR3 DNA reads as TGTGCCAGCGTTTCTACAGGGCATAATTCACCCCTCCACTTT.

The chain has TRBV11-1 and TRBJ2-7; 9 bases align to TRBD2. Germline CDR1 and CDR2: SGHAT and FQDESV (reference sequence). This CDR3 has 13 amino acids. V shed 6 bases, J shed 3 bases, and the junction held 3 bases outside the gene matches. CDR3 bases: TGTGCCAGCAGAGCGGGGGGCCGCTACGAGCAGTACTTC. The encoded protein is CASRAGGRYEQYF.